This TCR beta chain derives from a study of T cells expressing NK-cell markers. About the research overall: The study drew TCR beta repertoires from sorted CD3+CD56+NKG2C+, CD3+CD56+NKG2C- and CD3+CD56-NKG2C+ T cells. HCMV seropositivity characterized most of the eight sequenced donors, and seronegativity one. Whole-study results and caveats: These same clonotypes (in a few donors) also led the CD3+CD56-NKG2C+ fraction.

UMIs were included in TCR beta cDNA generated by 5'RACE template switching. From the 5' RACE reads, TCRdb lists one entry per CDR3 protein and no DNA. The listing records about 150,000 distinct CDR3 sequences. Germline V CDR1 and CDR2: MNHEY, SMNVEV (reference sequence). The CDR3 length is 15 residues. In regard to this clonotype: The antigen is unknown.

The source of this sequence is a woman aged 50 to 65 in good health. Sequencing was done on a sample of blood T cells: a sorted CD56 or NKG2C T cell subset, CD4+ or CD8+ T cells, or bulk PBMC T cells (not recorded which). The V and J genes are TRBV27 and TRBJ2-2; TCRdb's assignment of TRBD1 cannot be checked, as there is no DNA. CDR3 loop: CASSSTGQGIGELFF.